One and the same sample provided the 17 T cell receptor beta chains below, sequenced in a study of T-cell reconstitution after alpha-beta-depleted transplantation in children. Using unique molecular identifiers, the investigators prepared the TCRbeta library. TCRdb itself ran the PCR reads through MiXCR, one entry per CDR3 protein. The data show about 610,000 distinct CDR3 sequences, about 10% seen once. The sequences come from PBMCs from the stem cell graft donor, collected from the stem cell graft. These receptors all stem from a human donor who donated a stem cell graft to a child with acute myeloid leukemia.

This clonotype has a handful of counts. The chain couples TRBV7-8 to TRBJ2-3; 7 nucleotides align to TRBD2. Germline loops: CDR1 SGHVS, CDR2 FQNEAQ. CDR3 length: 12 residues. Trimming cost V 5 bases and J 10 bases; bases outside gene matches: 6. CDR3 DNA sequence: TGTGCCAGCAGCCTGGGGGGGGTAGCGCAGTATTTT. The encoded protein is CASSLGGVAQYF.

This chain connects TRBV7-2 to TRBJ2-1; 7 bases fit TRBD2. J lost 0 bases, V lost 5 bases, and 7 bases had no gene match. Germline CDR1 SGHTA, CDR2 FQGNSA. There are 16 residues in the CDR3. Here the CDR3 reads CASSALAGISYNEQFF. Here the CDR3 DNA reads TGTGCCAGCAGCGCCTTAGCGGGCATCTCCTACAATGAGCAGTTCTTC.

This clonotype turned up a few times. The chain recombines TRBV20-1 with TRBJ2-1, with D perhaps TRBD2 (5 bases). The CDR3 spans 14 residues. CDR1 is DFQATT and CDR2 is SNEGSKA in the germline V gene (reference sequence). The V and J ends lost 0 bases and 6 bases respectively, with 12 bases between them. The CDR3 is CSARDRGRINEQFF. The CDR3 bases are TGCAGTGCTAGAGATCGGGGTAGGATCAATGAGCAGTTCTTC.

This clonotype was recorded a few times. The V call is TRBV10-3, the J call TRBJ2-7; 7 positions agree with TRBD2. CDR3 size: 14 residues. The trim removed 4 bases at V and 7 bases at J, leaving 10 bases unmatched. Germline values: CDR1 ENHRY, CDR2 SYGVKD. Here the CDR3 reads CAISASGKDWEQYF. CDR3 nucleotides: TGTGCCATCAGTGCGAGCGGGAAGGATTGGGAGCAGTACTTC.

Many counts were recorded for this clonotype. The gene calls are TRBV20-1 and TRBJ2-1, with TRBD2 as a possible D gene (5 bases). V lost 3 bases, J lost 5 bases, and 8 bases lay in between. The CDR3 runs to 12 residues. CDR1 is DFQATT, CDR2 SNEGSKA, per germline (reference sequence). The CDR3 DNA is TGCAGTGCTAGCGGGGTAAACAATGAGCAGTTCTTC. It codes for CSASGVNNEQFF.

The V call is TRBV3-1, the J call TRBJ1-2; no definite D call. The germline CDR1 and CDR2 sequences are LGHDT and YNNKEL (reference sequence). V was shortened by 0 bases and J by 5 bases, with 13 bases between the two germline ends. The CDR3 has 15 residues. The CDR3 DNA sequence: TGTGCCAGCAGCCAAGATCAGCTACGACGGTATGGCTACACCTTC. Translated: CASSQDQLRRYGYTF.

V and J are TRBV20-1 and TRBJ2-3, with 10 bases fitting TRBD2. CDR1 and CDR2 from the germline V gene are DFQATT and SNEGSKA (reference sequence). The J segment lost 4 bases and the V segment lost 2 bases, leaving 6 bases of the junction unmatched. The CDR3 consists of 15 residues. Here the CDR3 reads CSARPSGSEADTQYF. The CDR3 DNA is TGCAGTGCTAGACCTAGCGGGAGTGAGGCAGATACGCAGTATTTT.

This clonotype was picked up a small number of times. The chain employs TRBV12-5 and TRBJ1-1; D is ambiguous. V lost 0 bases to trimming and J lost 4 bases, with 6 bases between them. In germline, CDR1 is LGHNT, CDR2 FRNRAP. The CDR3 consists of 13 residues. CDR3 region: CASGLVSGTEAFF. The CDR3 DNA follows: TGTGCTAGTGGTTTGGTAAGTGGCACTGAAGCTTTCTTT.

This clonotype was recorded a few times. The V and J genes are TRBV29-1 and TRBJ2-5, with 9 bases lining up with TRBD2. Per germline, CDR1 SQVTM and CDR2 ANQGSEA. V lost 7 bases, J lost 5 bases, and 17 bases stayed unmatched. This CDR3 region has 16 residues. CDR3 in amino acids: CSAISGSTQLRETQYF. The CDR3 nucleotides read TGCAGCGCTATTAGCGGGAGCACCCAACTTAGGGAGACCCAGTACTTC.

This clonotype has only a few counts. The CDR3 is CASSPITGGPKNIQYF. The CDR3 DNA sequence: TGTGCCAGCAGCCCTATTACAGGGGGGCCCAAAAACATTCAGTACTTC. The V and J genes are TRBV7-6 and TRBJ2-4; 8 nucleotides match TRBD1. The CDR3 is 16 amino acids. J was trimmed by 2 bases and V by 5 bases; bases with no gene match: 8. CDR1 is SGHVS, CDR2 FNYEAQ, per germline.

CDR3 region: CASSRDRANTEAFF. As DNA, the CDR3 is TGTGCCAGCAGTCGCGACAGGGCGAACACTGAAGCTTTCTTT. V gene TRBV6-5 combines with J gene TRBJ1-1; 7 nucleotides agree with TRBD1. Germline lookup yields CDR1 MNHEY and CDR2 SVGAGI. CDR3 size: 14 residues. Trimming at V came to 5 bases and at J to 1 base, leaving 4 bases not matched to a gene.

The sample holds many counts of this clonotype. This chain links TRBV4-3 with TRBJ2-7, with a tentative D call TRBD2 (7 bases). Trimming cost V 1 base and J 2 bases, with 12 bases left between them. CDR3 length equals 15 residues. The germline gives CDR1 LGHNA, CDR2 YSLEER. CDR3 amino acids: CASSQGTGGPYEQYF. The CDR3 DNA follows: TGCGCCAGCAGCCAAGGGACGGGGGGCCCCTACGAGCAGTACTTC.

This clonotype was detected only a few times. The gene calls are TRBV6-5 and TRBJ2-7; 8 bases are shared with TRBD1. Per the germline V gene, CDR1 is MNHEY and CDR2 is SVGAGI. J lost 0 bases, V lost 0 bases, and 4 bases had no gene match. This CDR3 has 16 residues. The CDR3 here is CASSYSAGTGSYEQYF. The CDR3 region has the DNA TGTGCCAGCAGTTACTCGGCCGGGACAGGCTCCTACGAGCAGTACTTC.

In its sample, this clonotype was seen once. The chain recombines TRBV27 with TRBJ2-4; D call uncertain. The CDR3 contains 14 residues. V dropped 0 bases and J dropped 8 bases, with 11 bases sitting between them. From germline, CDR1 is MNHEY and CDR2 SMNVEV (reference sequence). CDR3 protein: CASSLSSGVDIQYF. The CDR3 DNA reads TGTGCCAGCAGTTTATCGAGTGGGGTAGACATTCAGTACTTC.

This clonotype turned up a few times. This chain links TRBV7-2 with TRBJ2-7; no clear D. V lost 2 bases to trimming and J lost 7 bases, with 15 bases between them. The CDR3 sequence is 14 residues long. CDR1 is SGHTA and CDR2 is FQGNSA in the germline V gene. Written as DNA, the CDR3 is TGTGCCAGCAGCTTAATTCCTTCGGCACGAGAGCAGTACTTC. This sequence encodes CASSLIPSAREQYF. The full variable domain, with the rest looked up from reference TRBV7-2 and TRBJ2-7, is GAGVSQSPSNKVTEKGKDVELRCDPISGHTALYWYRQSLGQGLEFLIYFQGNSAPDKSGLPSDRFSAERTGGSVSTLTIQRTQQEDSAVYLCASSLIPSAREQYFGPGTRLTVT.

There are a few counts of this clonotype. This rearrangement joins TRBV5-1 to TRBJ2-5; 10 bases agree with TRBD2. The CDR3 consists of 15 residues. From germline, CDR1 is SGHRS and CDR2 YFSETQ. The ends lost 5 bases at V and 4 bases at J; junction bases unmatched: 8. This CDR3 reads CASSRSGTSVETQYF. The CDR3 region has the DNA TGCGCCAGCAGTCGATCCGGGACTAGCGTAGAGACCCAGTACTTC.

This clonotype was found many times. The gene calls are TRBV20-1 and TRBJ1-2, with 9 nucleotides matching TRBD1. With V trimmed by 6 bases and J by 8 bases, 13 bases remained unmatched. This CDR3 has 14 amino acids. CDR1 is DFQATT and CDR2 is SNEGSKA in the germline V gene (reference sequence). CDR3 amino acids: CSARNRDRVSGYTF. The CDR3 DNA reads TGCAGTGCGCGGAACCGGGACAGGGTGAGCGGCTACACCTTC.